One and the same sample provided the 2 T cell receptor beta chains below, sequenced in a study of shared clonotypes between healthy human individuals. Using immunoSEQ multiplex PCR, the repertoire was profiled, and TCRdb retains in-frame clones only, with some absent. The sample has a few million clones, around nine tenths seen once. The sequencing sample was made of naive CD4+ T cells sorted from blood. The sample's subset: CD45RA+ positively selected. The origin of the receptors is a man between 18 and 35 years old in good health.

This clone was found a few times. This chain uses TRBV6-5 with TRBJ1-2, with 7 bases lining up with TRBD1. Germline CDR1 and CDR2: MNHEY and SVGAGI. V shed 6 bases, J shed 8 bases, and the junction held 9 bases outside the gene matches. The CDR3 is 13 residues long. CDR3 in amino acids: CASRPTGESGYTF. Here the CDR3 DNA reads TGTGCCAGCAGGCCCACAGGGGAAAGCGGCTACACCTTC.

Details on this clone: The same CDR3 also results from other DNA sequences found in this sample. The gene calls are TRBV6-6 and TRBJ2-7; D assignment may be TRBD1 or TRBD2 (6 bases each). This CDR3 spans 14 amino acids. The germline CDR1 and CDR2 sequences are MNHNY and SVGAGI (reference sequence). V shed 0 bases and J shed 4 bases, with 10 bases lying between them. The CDR3 here is CASSYSRGEYEQYF. CDR3 nucleotides: TGTGCCAGCAGTTACTCGAGGGGGGAGTACGAGCAGTACTTC.